The rows below give T cell receptor beta chains drawn from one sample of a study of identical twins. TCRdb reanalysed the 5' RACE reads using MiXCR and keeps one entry per CDR3 protein. The sample has 550,000 to 800,000 distinct CDR3 sequences, about 7.6% seen once. Separately, the same data were catalogued under a study of yellow fever vaccine responses in identical twins.

Sequencing was done on a sample of PBMCs. The receptors were gathered from a woman between 18 and 29 years old in good health. Each CDR3 is given with its conserved first and last residue. A D gene is named only where the DNA matches it firmly. The size entry is marked missing in some rows and otherwise reads once, few, many or a size class.

V gene: TRBV4-1; D gene: TRBD1; clone size: few; J gene: TRBJ2-6; CDR3 length: 19; CDR3 protein: CASSQHAATGTSGANVLTF; CDR3 DNA: TGCGCCAGCAGCCAACATGCAGCGACAGGGACCTCTGGGGCCAACGTCCTGACTTTC
V gene: TRBV29-1; D gene: TRBD1; clone size: -; J gene: TRBJ2-1; CDR3 length: 13; CDR3 protein: CSATDRGGDEQFF; CDR3 DNA: TGCAGCGCCACCGACAGGGGGGGCGATGAGCAGTTCTTC
V gene: TRBV12-3/TRBV12-4; D gene: -; clone size: -; J gene: TRBJ2-3; CDR3 length: 17; CDR3 protein: CASGTSSGRGVEDTQYF; CDR3 DNA: TGTGCCAGCGGTACTTCCTCGGGCAGGGGCGTTGAGGATACGCAGTATTTT
V gene: TRBV6-1; D gene: -; clone size: -; J gene: TRBJ2-3; CDR3 length: 14; CDR3 protein: CAPPGWRGTDTQYF; CDR3 DNA: TGTGCCCCCCCGGGGTGGCGGGGCACAGATACGCAGTATTTT
V gene: TRBV14; D gene: TRBD1; clone size: many; J gene: TRBJ2-5; CDR3 length: 14; CDR3 protein: CASSLRTGQETQYF; CDR3 DNA: TGTGCCAGCAGCCTTCGGACAGGCCAAGAGACCCAGTACTTC
V gene: TRBV6-2/TRBV6-3; D gene: -; clone size: few; J gene: TRBJ2-1; CDR3 length: 16; CDR3 protein: CASSSFLGASHNEQFF; CDR3 DNA: TGTGCCAGCAGTTCGTTTTTGGGGGCTTCCCACAATGAGCAGTTCTTC
V gene: TRBV28; D gene: -; clone size: few; J gene: TRBJ1-2; CDR3 length: 13; CDR3 protein: CASSLSRFNGYTF; CDR3 DNA: TGTGCCAGCAGTTTGTCCAGATTTAATGGCTACACCTTC
V gene: TRBV10-3; D gene: -; clone size: few; J gene: TRBJ1-5; CDR3 length: 12; CDR3 protein: CAISSSGQPQHF; CDR3 DNA: TGTGCCATCAGTTCAAGTGGCCAGCCCCAGCATTTT
V gene: TRBV10-3; D gene: TRBD1; clone size: many; J gene: TRBJ1-6; CDR3 length: 13; CDR3 protein: CAAAGTDNSPLHF; CDR3 DNA: TGTGCCGCGGCAGGGACAGATAATTCACCCCTCCACTTT
V gene: TRBV5-5; D gene: -; clone size: -; J gene: TRBJ2-2; CDR3 length: 16; CDR3 protein: CASSPDGTTNTGELFF; CDR3 DNA: TGTGCCAGCAGCCCCGACGGGACCACGAACACCGGGGAGCTGTTTTTT
V gene: TRBV12-3/TRBV12-4; D gene: -; clone size: few; J gene: TRBJ1-2; CDR3 length: 12; CDR3 protein: CASSSGASGYTF; CDR3 DNA: TGTGCCAGCAGTTCAGGGGCGAGTGGCTACACCTTC
V gene: TRBV19; D gene: -; clone size: -; J gene: TRBJ2-2; CDR3 length: 15; CDR3 protein: CASSFRSKNTGELFF; CDR3 DNA: TGTGCCAGTAGTTTTCGAAGCAAGAACACCGGGGAGCTGTTTTTT
V gene: TRBV6-4; D gene: -; clone size: many; J gene: TRBJ2-2; CDR3 length: 13; CDR3 protein: CASSHGVAGELFF; CDR3 DNA: TGTGCCAGCAGCCACGGGGTCGCCGGGGAGCTGTTTTTT
V gene: TRBV20-1; D gene: -; clone size: many; J gene: TRBJ2-5; CDR3 length: 11; CDR3 protein: CSARPEETQYF; CDR3 DNA: TGCAGTGCCCGGCCTGAAGAGACCCAGTACTTC
V gene: TRBV28; D gene: -; clone size: -; J gene: TRBJ2-5; CDR3 length: 13; CDR3 protein: CASSLFVRETQYF; CDR3 DNA: TGTGCCAGCAGTTTGTTTGTGCGAGAGACCCAGTACTTC
V gene: TRBV9; D gene: TRBD2; clone size: few; J gene: TRBJ2-1; CDR3 length: 14; CDR3 protein: CASSARLAHGEQFF; CDR3 DNA: TGTGCCAGCAGCGCCCGACTAGCACATGGTGAGCAGTTCTTC
V gene: TRBV20-1; D gene: -; clone size: many; J gene: TRBJ2-3; CDR3 length: 15; CDR3 protein: CSARSAGYSTDTQYF; CDR3 DNA: TGCAGTGCTAGGTCCGCGGGGTACAGCACAGATACGCAGTATTTT
V gene: TRBV6-5; D gene: -; clone size: few; J gene: TRBJ1-6; CDR3 length: 16; CDR3 protein: CASSYFSGHNTSPLHF; CDR3 DNA: TGTGCCAGCAGTTACTTCTCTGGGCATAATACTTCACCCCTCCACTTT
V gene: TRBV6-1; D gene: -; clone size: few; J gene: TRBJ2-2; CDR3 length: 15; CDR3 protein: CASTVEGVIDGELFF; CDR3 DNA: TGTGCCAGCACGGTTGAGGGGGTGATCGACGGGGAGCTGTTTTTT
V gene: TRBV20-1; D gene: -; clone size: -; J gene: TRBJ2-1; CDR3 length: 14; CDR3 protein: CSARGARYSNEQFF; CDR3 DNA: TGCAGTGCTAGAGGGGCTCGGTACAGTAATGAGCAGTTCTTC
V gene: TRBV6-2/TRBV6-3; D gene: -; clone size: few; J gene: TRBJ1-5; CDR3 length: 12; CDR3 protein: CASSYFNQPQHF; CDR3 DNA: TGTGCCAGCAGTTATTTCAATCAGCCCCAGCATTTT
V gene: TRBV20-1; D gene: -; clone size: many; J gene: TRBJ1-5; CDR3 length: 13; CDR3 protein: CSAKSGVTEPQHF; CDR3 DNA: TGCAGTGCAAAGAGCGGGGTAACGGAGCCCCAGCATTTT
V gene: TRBV28; D gene: TRBD2; clone size: -; J gene: TRBJ2-3; CDR3 length: 13; CDR3 protein: CASRAGEADTQYF; CDR3 DNA: TGTGCCAGCAGGGCGGGGGAGGCAGATACGCAGTATTTT
V gene: TRBV2; D gene: TRBD2; clone size: few; J gene: TRBJ2-1; CDR3 length: 13; CDR3 protein: CASTGLAGDEQFF; CDR3 DNA: TGTGCCAGCACCGGACTAGCGGGAGACGAGCAGTTCTTC
V gene: TRBV7-2; D gene: -; clone size: many; J gene: TRBJ2-1; CDR3 length: 15; CDR3 protein: CASSLESSTYNEQFF; CDR3 DNA: TGTGCCAGCAGCTTAGAGTCTAGTACCTACAATGAGCAGTTCTTC
V gene: TRBV14; D gene: -; clone size: few; J gene: TRBJ2-1; CDR3 length: 16; CDR3 protein: CASSQDFARANNEQFF; CDR3 DNA: TGTGCCAGCAGCCAAGATTTCGCTAGGGCAAACAATGAGCAGTTCTTC
V gene: TRBV3-1; D gene: TRBD2; clone size: -; J gene: TRBJ2-7; CDR3 length: 15; CDR3 protein: CASSLRASGIGEQYF; CDR3 DNA: TGTGCCAGCAGCCTGCGGGCTAGCGGGATTGGCGAGCAGTACTTC
V gene: TRBV7-9; D gene: -; clone size: many; J gene: TRBJ2-7; CDR3 length: 15; CDR3 protein: CASSLGEDTDYEQYF; CDR3 DNA: TGTGCCAGCAGCTTAGGAGAGGATACCGATTACGAGCAGTACTTC
V gene: TRBV18; D gene: -; clone size: -; J gene: TRBJ2-1; CDR3 length: 14; CDR3 protein: CASSPKTANNEQFF; CDR3 DNA: TGTGCCAGCTCACCCAAGACAGCTAACAATGAGCAGTTCTTC
V gene: TRBV20-1; D gene: -; clone size: -; J gene: TRBJ1-1; CDR3 length: 13; CDR3 protein: CSARARMNTEAFF; CDR3 DNA: TGCAGTGCTAGAGCCCGTATGAACACTGAAGCTTTCTTT
V gene: TRBV5-1; D gene: TRBD2; clone size: -; J gene: TRBJ2-3; CDR3 length: 15; CDR3 protein: CASSLSSGKGDTQYF; CDR3 DNA: TGCGCCAGCAGCTTGTCTAGCGGGAAAGGGGATACGCAGTATTTT
V gene: TRBV20-1; D gene: TRBD1; clone size: many; J gene: TRBJ2-1; CDR3 length: 18; CDR3 protein: CSARDKTGGGFSYNEQFF; CDR3 DNA: TGCAGTGCTAGAGATAAAACAGGGGGCGGGTTTTCCTACAATGAGCAGTTCTTC
V gene: TRBV9; D gene: -; clone size: many; J gene: TRBJ2-3; CDR3 length: 15; CDR3 protein: CASSVSDFSTDTQYF; CDR3 DNA: TGTGCCAGCAGCGTATCTGACTTTAGCACAGATACGCAGTATTTT
V gene: TRBV12-3/TRBV12-4; D gene: TRBD2; clone size: many; J gene: TRBJ2-5; CDR3 length: 13; CDR3 protein: CASAGEGTETQYF; CDR3 DNA: TGTGCCAGCGCCGGGGAGGGGACTGAGACCCAGTACTTC
V gene: TRBV6-5; D gene: TRBD2; clone size: many; J gene: TRBJ2-1; CDR3 length: 17; CDR3 protein: CASSYSTSRYFSDEQFF; CDR3 DNA: TGTGCCAGCAGTTACTCGACTAGCCGGTATTTCAGCGATGAGCAGTTCTTC
V gene: TRBV28; D gene: -; clone size: -; J gene: TRBJ1-5; CDR3 length: 13; CDR3 protein: CASSVSANQPQHF; CDR3 DNA: TGTGCCAGCAGTGTCAGTGCTAATCAGCCCCAGCATTTT
V gene: TRBV5-8; D gene: -; clone size: -; J gene: TRBJ1-1; CDR3 length: 12; CDR3 protein: CASSLGGMEAFF; CDR3 DNA: TGTGCCAGCAGCTTAGGAGGTATGGAAGCTTTCTTT
V gene: TRBV7-9; D gene: -; clone size: many; J gene: TRBJ1-4; CDR3 length: 13; CDR3 protein: CASSPPGAEKLFF; CDR3 DNA: TGTGCCAGCAGTCCTCCTGGGGCAGAAAAACTGTTTTTT
V gene: TRBV29-1; D gene: -; clone size: many; J gene: TRBJ2-3; CDR3 length: 16; CDR3 protein: CSVVKSLASGTDTQYF; CDR3 DNA: TGCAGCGTTGTGAAGAGCTTAGCGAGTGGCACAGATACGCAGTATTTT
V gene: TRBV5-1; D gene: TRBD1; clone size: few; J gene: TRBJ1-6; CDR3 length: 16; CDR3 protein: CASSARGQDQNSPLHF; CDR3 DNA: TGCGCCAGCAGCGCAAGAGGACAGGACCAAAATTCACCCCTCCACTTT